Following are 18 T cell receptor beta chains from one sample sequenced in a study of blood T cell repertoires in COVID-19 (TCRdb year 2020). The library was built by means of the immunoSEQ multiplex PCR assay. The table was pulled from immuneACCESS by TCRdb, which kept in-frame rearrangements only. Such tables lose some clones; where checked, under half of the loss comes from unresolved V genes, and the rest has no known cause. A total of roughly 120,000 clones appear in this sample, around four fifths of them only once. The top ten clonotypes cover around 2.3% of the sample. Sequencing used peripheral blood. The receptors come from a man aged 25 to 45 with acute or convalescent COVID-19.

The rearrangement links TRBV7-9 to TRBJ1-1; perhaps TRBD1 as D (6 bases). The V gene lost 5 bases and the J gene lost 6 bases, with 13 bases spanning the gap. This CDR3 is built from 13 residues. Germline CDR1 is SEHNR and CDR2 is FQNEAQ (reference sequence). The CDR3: CASSGLQGPEAFF. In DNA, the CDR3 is TGTGCCAGCAGCGGATTACAGGGCCCTGAAGCTTTCTTT.

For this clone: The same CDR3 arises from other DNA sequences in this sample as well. The CDR3: CASSAQGLGGYTF. The CDR3 DNA sequence: TGTGCCAGCAGCGCGCAGGGACTCGGTGGCTACACCTTC. The genes are TRBV9 and TRBJ1-2; D possibly corresponds to TRBD1 (5 bases). The CDR3 has 13 amino acids. The V end was cut by 3 bases, the J end by 7 bases, with 13 bases between. Germline V lookup: CDR1 SGDLS, CDR2 YYNGEE.

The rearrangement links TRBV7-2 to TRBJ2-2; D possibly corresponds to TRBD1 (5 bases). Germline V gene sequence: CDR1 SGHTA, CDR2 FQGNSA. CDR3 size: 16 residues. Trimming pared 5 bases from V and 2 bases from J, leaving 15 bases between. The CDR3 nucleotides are TGTGCCAGCAGCCCCCTACGGACAAAAAACACCGGGGAGCTGTTTTTT. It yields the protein CASSPLRTKNTGELFF.

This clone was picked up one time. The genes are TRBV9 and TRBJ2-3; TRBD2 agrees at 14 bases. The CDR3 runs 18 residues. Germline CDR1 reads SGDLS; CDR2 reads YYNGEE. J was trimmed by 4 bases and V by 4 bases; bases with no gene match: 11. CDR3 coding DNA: TGTGCCAGCAGCCCAAGGACTAGCGGGGGGTGGAGCGCAGATACGCAGTATTTT. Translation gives CASSPRTSGGWSADTQYF.

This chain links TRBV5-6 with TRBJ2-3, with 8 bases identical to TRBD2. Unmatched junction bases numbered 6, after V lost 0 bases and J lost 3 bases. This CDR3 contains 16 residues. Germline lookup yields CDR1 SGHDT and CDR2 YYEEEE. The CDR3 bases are TGTGCCAGCAGCTTGGTCCTAAGCGGGAGAACAGATACGCAGTATTTT. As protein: CASSLVLSGRTDTQYF.

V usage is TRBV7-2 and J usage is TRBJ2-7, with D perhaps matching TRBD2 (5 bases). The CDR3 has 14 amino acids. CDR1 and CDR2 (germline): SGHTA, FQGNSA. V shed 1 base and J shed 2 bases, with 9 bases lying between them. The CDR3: CASSLVRGAYEQYF. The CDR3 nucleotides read TGTGCCAGCAGCTTAGTACGGGGAGCCTACGAGCAGTACTTC.

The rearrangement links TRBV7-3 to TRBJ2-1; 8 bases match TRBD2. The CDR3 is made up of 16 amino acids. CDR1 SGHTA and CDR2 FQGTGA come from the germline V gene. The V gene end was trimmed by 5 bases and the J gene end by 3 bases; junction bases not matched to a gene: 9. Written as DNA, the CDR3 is TGTGCCAGCAGCCCTAGGGCGGGGGGACTCTACAATGAGCAGTTCTTC. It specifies CASSPRAGGLYNEQFF.

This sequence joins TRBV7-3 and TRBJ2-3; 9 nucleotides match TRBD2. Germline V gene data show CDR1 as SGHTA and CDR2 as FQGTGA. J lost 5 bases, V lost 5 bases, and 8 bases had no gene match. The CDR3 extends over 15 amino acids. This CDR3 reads CASSLFSGRVDTQYF. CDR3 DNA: TGTGCCAGCAGCCTCTTTAGCGGGAGAGTAGATACGCAGTATTTT.

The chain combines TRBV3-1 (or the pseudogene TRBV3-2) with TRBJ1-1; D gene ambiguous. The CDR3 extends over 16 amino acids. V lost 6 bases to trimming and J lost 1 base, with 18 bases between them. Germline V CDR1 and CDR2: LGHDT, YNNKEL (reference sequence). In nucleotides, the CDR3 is TGTGCCAGCAGTCCAAGGTCCGGGAACCGGAACACTGAAGCTTTCTTT. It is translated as CASSPRSGNRNTEAFF.

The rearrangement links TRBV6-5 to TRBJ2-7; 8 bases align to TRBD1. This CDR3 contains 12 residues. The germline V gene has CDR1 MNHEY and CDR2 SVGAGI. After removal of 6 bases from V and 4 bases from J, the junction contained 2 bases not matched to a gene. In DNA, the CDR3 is TGTGCCAGCAGGGACAGGGAATACGAGCAGTACGTC. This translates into CASRDREYEQYV.

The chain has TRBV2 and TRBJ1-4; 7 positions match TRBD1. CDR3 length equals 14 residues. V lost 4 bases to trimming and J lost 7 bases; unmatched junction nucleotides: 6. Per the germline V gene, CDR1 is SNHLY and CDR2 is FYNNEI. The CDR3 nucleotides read TGTGCCAGCAGTGGGACAGGTCCCGCTGAAAAACTGTTTTTT. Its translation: CASSGTGPAEKLFF.

DNA for the CDR3: TGTGCCAGCAGCCCGACTAGCTCTTCGTTTACGCAGTATTTT. Translating it yields CASSPTSSSFTQYF. The chain links TRBV5-6 to TRBJ2-3; 7 bases are a match to TRBD2. Germline CDR1 reads SGHDT; CDR2 reads YYEEEE. This CDR3 is 14 amino acids long. The V segment lost 4 bases and the J segment 8 bases; nucleotides outside the gene matches: 10.

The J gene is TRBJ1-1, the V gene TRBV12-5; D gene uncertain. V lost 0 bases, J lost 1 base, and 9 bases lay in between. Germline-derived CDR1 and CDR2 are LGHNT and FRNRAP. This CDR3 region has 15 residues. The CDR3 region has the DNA TGTGCTAGTGGTTTGGTACTGTCGGGGAACACTGAAGCTTTCTTT. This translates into CASGLVLSGNTEAFF.

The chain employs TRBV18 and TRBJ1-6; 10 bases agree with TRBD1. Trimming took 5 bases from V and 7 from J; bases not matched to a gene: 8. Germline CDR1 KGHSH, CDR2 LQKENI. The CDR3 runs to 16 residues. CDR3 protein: CASSTGQGGLNSPLHF. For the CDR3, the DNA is TGTGCCAGCTCAACCGGACAGGGGGGTCTCAATTCACCCCTCCACTTT. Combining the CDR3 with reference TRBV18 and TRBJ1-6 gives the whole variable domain NAGVMQNPRHLVRRRGQEARLRCSPMKGHSHVYWYRQLPEEGLKFMVYLQKENIIDESGMPKERFSAEFPKEGPSILRIQQVVRGDSAAYFCASSTGQGGLNSPLHFGNGTRLTVT.

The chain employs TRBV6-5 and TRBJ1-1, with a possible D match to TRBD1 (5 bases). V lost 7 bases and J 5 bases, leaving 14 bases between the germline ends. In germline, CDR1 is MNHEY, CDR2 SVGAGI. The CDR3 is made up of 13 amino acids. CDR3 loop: CASTPGGRTEAFF. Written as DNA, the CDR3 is TGTGCCAGCACCCCGGGGGGTAGGACTGAAGCTTTCTTT.

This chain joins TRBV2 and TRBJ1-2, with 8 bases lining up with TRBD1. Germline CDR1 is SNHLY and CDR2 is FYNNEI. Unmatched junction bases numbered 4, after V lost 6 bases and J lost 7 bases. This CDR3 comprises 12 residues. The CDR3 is CASRDRAGGYTF. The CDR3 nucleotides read TGTGCCAGCAGGGACAGGGCAGGTGGCTACACCTTC.

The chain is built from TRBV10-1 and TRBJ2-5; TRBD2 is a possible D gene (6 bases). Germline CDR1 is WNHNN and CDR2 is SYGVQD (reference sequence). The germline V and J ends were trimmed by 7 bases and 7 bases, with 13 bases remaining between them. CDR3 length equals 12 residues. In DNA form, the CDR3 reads TGCGCCAGCAAGGAGGGGTACAGGACCCAGTACTTC. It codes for CASKEGYRTQYF.

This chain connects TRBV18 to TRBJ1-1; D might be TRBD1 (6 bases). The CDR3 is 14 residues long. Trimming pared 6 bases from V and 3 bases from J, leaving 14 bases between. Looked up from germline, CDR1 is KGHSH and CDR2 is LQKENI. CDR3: CASSWGRGDTEAFF. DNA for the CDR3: TGTGCCAGCTCCTGGGGCAGGGGAGACACTGAAGCTTTCTTT.